A single TCR beta chain is shown here with its context. This entry comes from a study of T cell changes during pregnancy in multiple sclerosis. Clones were read by immunoSEQ multiplex PCR, and TCRdb kept only the in-frame ones, dropping some. The table includes 100,000 or so clones, roughly 94% detected once. Germline loops: CDR1 LNHNV, CDR2 YYDKDF (reference sequence). This CDR3 contains 16 residues. The J segment lost 8 bases and the V segment lost 0 bases, leaving 6 bases of the junction unmatched. Sequences were derived from peripheral blood, sampled after pregnancy. The receptor's source is a female donor in good health, enrolled as a control in a pregnancy study. The V call is TRBV15, the J call TRBJ2-1; 11 bases are a match to TRBD2. CDR3 in amino acids: CATSRDSTSGSYEQFF. The CDR3 region has the DNA TGTGCCACCAGCAGAGATAGCACTAGCGGGAGTTATGAGCAGTTCTTC.